Listed here are 9 T cell receptor beta chains from one sample, sequenced in a study of cytomegalovirus exposure and HLA in healthy donors. Data came from immunoSEQ multiplex PCR; TCRdb stores just in-frame clones and leaves some out. The table records 220,000 or so clones, 75% to 95% of them present only once. The sequenced sample was PBMCs. The source is a woman younger than 30 in good health and CMV-seronegative.

The chain combines TRBV19 with TRBJ1-1; possible D gene TRBD1, 5 bases. CDR3 length: 14 amino acids. The V end was cut by 5 bases, the J end by 0 bases, with 10 bases between. Per the germline V gene, CDR1 is LNHDA and CDR2 is SQIVND (reference sequence). The CDR3 DNA reads as TGTGCCAGTAGTTTTGACAGACTGAACACTGAAGCTTTCTTT. Translation gives CASSFDRLNTEAFF.

Written as DNA, the CDR3 is TGTGCCAGCAGTTCGCTACCGTTAGCCAGGGGAAGCGACGAGCAGTACTTC. It encodes CASSSLPLARGSDEQYF. The rearrangement links TRBV27 to TRBJ2-7, with D possibly matching TRBD1 (6 bases). The V end was cut by 4 bases, the J end by 5 bases, with 24 bases between. Germline CDR1 and CDR2: MNHEY and SMNVEV (reference sequence). The CDR3 loop spans 17 amino acids.

J is TRBJ2-7 and V is TRBV28; 7 bases are shared with TRBD1. J lost 5 bases, V lost 5 bases, and 9 bases had no gene match. The length of the CDR3 is 14 residues. Germline V gene data show CDR1 as MDHEN and CDR2 as SYDVKM. The CDR3, as DNA: TGTGCCAGCAGTACTTACAGGGGCGAAGACGAGCAGTACTTC. Translating gives CASSTYRGEDEQYF.

The sample holds one count of this clone. V is TRBV6-5 and J is TRBJ2-7; TRBD2 agrees at 9 bases. Losses at the gene ends were 6 bases for V and 2 bases for J; bases not matched to a gene: 5. Germline V gene lookup returns CDR1 MNHEY and CDR2 SVGAGI. The CDR3 totals 14 residues. CDR3 bases: TGTGCCAGCAGCGTAGCGGGAGTGCCCTACGAGCAGTACTTC. Protein sequence: CASSVAGVPYEQYF.

The chain employs TRBV6-1 and TRBJ1-1; a possible D gene is TRBD1 (6 bases). The CDR3 totals 16 residues. Germline-derived CDR1 and CDR2 are MNHNS and SASEGT. Trimming pared 1 base from V and 9 bases from J, leaving 21 bases between. Written as DNA, the CDR3 is TGTGCCAGCAGTGAAGGGTATGGGGGCGCGGATGGTAAAGCTTTCTTT. It specifies CASSEGYGGADGKAFF.

This CDR3 is CASRRYPEGAYEQYF. The CDR3 nucleotides read TGTGCCAGCAGACGCTACCCGGAGGGTGCCTACGAGCAGTACTTC. The chain links TRBV7-2 to TRBJ2-7, with D possibly being TRBD2 (6 bases). The V gene lost 6 bases and the J gene lost 2 bases, with 17 bases spanning the gap. Germline CDR1 SGHTA, CDR2 FQGNSA. This CDR3 contains 15 residues.

In nucleotides, the CDR3 is TGTGCCAGCAGCCGACAGGGGACGACCCAGTACTTC. Its translation: CASSRQGTTQYF. The chain combines TRBV2 with TRBJ2-5; 8 nucleotides line up with TRBD1. This CDR3 is built from 12 residues. Trimming took 6 bases from V and 7 from J; bases not matched to a gene: 4. From germline, CDR1 is SNHLY and CDR2 FYNNEI.

The rearrangement joins TRBV19 to TRBJ2-7; 7 positions match TRBD2. This CDR3 spans 13 amino acids. The J segment lost 3 bases and the V segment lost 7 bases, leaving 6 bases of the junction unmatched. Germline-derived CDR1 and CDR2 are LNHDA and SQIVND (reference sequence). In DNA form, the CDR3 reads TGTGCCAGTATGGGAGGGGCAGACTACGAGCAGTACTTC. Translated, it gives CASMGGADYEQYF.

This rearrangement joins TRBV9 to TRBJ2-3, with TRBD2 identical over 10 bases. The CDR3 extends over 17 amino acids. Germline V gives CDR1 SGDLS, CDR2 YYNGEE. V lost 3 bases to trimming and J lost 3 bases; unmatched junction nucleotides: 10. The CDR3 DNA sequence: TGTGCCAGCAGCGGTAAAAGCGGGAGGGCCATTACAGATACGCAGTATTTT. Translating gives CASSGKSGRAITDTQYF.